This TCR beta chain was found in a study of T cells in Graves' hyperthyroidism and ophthalmopathy. General study results and limits: In the analysis, a 13 V-J model separated ophthalmopathy from stable hyperthyroidism. Blood held most thyroid clonotypes expanded above 0.001 frequency.

In this sample, this clonotype turned up a few times. The antigen is not known. The investigators amplified TCR beta CDR3 regions from RNA transcripts. HTBI primers were employed in a first-round RT-PCR of the TCR CDR3. TCRdb independently ran MiXCR on the multiplex PCR reads; one entry per CDR3 protein. The sample contains 350,000 to 450,000 distinct CDR3 sequences, over 12% of which appear only once. Trimming left V 5 bases short and J 4 bases short, with 17 bases between. Looked up from germline, CDR1 is SQVTM and CDR2 is ANQGSEA. The CDR3 sequence is 14 residues long. Diagnoses used clinical symptoms, serum thyroxine and TRAb, thyroid ultrasound and orbital computed tomography.

The receptor was derived from a man aged 50 or older with Graves' ophthalmopathy. Sequences were obtained from blood. The chain is built from TRBV29-1 and TRBJ1-2; maybe TRBD1 (6 bases). As DNA, the CDR3 is TGCAGCGTTCAAAACGAGGGCAGGGGCTATGGCTACACCTTC. Its protein product is CSVQNEGRGYGYTF. Filled out from reference TRBV29-1 and TRBJ1-2, the complete variable domain reads SAVISQKPSRDICQRGTSLTIQCQVDSQVTMMFWYRQQPGQSLTLIATANQGSEATYESGFVIDKFPISRPNLTFSTLTVSNMSPEDSSIYLCSVQNEGRGYGYTFGSGTRLTVV.